A selection of T cell receptor beta chains follows, all from one sample in a study of blood T cell dynamics during melanoma immunotherapy. Profiled with immunoSEQ multiplex PCR; TCRdb holds only in-frame clones, not every one. The data hold some 13,000 clones, with about 90% observed a single time. Specimen: effector memory CD8+ T cells from blood, collected from a patient treated with checkpoint blockade. The receptors come from a human donor with melanoma. The CDR3 runs from the conserved cysteine through the conserved F or W. D genes are given only for firm matches. Rows may omit the clone size; those that give it use once, few, many or a size class.

j_call | clone_size | v_call | d_call | cdr3_nt | cdr3_aa
TRBJ1-2 | . | TRBV5-8 | . | TGTGCCAGCATGTCTGGCTACACCTTC | CASMSGYTF
TRBJ2-7 | . | TRBV6-5 | TRBD1 | TGTGCCAGCAGTTACGAGCTTCGGACAGGGGGCTACGAGCAGTACTTC | CASSYELRTGGYEQYF
TRBJ2-2 | . | TRBV27 | . | TGTGCCAGCAGTTTGAACACCGGGGAGCTGTTTTTT | CASSLNTGELFF
TRBJ2-6 | . | TRBV28 | . | TGTGCCAGCGAAAAGGGGCGAGGGCGCTCTGGGGCCAACGTCCTGACTTTC | CASEKGRGRSGANVLTF
TRBJ2-1 | . | TRBV5-1 | . | TGCGCCAGCAGCTTGGTGGACAGTTTATACAATGAGCAGTTCTTC | CASSLVDSLYNEQFF
TRBJ2-1 | . | TRBV4-2 | TRBD2 | TGTGCCAGCAGCCAAGAGAGTCCGACTAGCGGGAGGCCTCCCTACAATGAGCAGTTCTTC | CASSQESPTSGRPPYNEQFF
TRBJ2-1 | once | TRBV4-2 | . | TGTGCCAGCAGCCAAGGACTCCACAATGAGCAGTTCTTC | CASSQGLHNEQFF
TRBJ2-7 | . | TRBV27 | . | TGTGCCAGCAGACTAACGGCGGTCTACGAGCAGTACTTC | CASRLTAVYEQYF
TRBJ1-1 | . | TRBV29-1 | . | TGCAGCGCCGGGCAATCCTGGACAGAAGTAGATGTCATGAACACTGAAGCTTTCTTT | CSAGQSWTEVDVMNTEAFF
TRBJ2-7 | . | TRBV4-2 | TRBD2 | TGTGCCAGCAGCCAAACCAGGAGTAGCGGGAGTTGGTACGAGCAGTACTTC | CASSQTRSSGSWYEQYF
TRBJ2-5 | . | TRBV6-5 | . | TGTGCCAGCAGTTACTCGCGGAGGGGGGAGACCCAGTACTTC | CASSYSRRGETQYF